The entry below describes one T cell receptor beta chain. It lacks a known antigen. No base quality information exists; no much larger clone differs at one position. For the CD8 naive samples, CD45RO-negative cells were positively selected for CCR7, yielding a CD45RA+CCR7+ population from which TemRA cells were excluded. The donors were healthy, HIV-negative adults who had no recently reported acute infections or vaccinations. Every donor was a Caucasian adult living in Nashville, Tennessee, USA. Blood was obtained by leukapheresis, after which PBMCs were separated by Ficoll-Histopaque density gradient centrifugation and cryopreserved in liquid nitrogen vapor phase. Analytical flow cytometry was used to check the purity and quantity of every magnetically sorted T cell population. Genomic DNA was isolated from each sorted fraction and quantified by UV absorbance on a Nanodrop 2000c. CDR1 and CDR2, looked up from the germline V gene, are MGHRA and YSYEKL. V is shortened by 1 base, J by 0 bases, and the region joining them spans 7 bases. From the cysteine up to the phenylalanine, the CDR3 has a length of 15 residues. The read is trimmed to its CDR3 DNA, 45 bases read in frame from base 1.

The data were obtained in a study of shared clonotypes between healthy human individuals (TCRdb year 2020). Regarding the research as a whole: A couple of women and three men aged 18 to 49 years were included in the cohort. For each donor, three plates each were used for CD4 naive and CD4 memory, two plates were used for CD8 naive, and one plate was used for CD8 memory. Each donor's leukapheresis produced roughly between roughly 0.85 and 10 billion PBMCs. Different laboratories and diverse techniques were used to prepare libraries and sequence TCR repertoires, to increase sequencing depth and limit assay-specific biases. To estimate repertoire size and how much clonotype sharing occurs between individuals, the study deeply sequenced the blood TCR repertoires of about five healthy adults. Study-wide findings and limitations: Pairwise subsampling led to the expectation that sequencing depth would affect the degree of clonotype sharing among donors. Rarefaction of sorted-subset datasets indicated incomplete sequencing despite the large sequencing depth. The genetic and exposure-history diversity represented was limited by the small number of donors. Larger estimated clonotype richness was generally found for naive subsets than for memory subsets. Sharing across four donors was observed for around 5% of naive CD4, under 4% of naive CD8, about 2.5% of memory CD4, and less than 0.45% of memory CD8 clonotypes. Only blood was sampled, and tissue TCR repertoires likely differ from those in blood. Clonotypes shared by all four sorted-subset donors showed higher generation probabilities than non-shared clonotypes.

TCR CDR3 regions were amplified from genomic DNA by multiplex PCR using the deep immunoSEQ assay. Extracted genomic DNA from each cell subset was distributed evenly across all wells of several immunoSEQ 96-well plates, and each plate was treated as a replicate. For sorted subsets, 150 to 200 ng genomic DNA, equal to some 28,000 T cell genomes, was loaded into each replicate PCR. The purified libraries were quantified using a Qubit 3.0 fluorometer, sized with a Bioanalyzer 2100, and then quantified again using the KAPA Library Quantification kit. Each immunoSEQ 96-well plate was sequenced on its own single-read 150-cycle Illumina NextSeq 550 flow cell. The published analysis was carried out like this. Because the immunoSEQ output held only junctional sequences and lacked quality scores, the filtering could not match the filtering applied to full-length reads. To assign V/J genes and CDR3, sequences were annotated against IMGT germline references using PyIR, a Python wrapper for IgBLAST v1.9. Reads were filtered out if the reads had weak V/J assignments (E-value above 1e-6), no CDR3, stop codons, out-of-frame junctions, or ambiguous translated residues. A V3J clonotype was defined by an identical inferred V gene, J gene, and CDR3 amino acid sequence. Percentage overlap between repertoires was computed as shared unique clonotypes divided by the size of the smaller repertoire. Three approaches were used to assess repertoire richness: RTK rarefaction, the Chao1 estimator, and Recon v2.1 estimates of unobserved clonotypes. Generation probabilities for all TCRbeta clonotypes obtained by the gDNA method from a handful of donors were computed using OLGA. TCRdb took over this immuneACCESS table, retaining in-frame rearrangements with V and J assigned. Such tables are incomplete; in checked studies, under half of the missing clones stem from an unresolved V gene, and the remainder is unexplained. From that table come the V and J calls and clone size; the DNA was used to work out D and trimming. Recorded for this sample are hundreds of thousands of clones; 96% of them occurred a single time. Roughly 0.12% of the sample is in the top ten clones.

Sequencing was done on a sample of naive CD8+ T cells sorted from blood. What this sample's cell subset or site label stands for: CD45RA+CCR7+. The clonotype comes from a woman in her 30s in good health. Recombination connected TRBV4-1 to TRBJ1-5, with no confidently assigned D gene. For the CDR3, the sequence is CASSQVTVSNQPQHF. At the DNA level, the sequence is TGCGCCAGCAGCCAAGTGACGGTTAGCAATCAGCCCCAGCATTTT.